Sequencing of this TCR beta chain was carried out in a study of blood T cell repertoires in COVID-19. The CDR3 extends over 18 amino acids. Trimming removed 1 base from V and 0 bases from J, with 16 bases in between. Germline values: CDR1 MGHRA, CDR2 YSYEKL. Repertoires were generated with immunoSEQ multiplex PCR, while TCRdb's copy carries only in-frame clones and drops some. The sample has about 210,000 clones; 83% are singletons. A few counts support this clone. The chain joins TRBV4-1 to TRBJ2-4; D is perhaps TRBD1 (6 bases). Sequencing was carried out using peripheral blood. This receptor was obtained from a woman aged 45-60 years with acute or convalescent COVID-19. The CDR3 sequence is CASSQGLTGLEAKNIQYF. The CDR3, as DNA: TGCGCCAGCAGCCAAGGACTGACAGGCCTTGAAGCCAAAAACATTCAGTACTTC.